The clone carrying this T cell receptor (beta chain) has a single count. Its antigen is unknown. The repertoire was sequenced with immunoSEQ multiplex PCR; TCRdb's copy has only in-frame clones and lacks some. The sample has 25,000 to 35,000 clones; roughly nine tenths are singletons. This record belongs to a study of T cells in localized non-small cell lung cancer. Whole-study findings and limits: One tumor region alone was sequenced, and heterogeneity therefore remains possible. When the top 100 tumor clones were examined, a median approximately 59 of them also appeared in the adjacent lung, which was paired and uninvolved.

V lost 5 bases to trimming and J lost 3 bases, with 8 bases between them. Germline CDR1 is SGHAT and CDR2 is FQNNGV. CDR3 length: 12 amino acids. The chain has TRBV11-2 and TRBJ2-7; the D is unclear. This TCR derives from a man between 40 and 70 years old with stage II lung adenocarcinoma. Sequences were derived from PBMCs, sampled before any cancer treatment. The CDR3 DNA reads TGTGCCAGCAGCCGTGGCGGCTACGAGCAGTACTTC. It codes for CASSRGGYEQYF.